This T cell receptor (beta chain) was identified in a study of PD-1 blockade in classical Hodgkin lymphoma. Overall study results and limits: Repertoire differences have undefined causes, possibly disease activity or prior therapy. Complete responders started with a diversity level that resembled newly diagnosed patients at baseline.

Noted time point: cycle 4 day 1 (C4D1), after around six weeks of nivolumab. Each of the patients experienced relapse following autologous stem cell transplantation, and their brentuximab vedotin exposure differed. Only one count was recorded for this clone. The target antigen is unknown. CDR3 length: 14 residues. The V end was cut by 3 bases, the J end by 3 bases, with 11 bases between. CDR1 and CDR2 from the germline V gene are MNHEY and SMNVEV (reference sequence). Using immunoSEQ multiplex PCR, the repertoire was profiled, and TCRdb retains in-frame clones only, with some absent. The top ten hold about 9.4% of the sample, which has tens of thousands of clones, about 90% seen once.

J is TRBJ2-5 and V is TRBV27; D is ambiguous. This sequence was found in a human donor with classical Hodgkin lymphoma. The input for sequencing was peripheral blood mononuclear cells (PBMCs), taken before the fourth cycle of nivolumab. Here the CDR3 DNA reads TGTGCCAGCAGTTTGATGGGCGCGGAAGAGACCCAGTACTTC. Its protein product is CASSLMGAEETQYF.